The 23 T cell receptor beta chains below were found in one sample sequenced in a study of control samples from healthy donors and cancer patients. Assay: immunoSEQ multiplex PCR; the TCRdb copy retains only in-frame clones and omits some. The sample gives 30,000 to 35,000 clones, about 86% of which show up once; about 1.6% is in the top ten. The source material was PBMCs. These receptors were collected from a woman aged 40 to 55 with lung cancer.

This sequence joins TRBV5-6 and TRBJ2-3; 9 bases are a match to TRBD2. Unmatched junction bases numbered 6, after V lost 4 bases and J lost 3 bases. In germline, CDR1 is SGHDT, CDR2 YYEEEE. This CDR3 has 15 amino acids. In nucleotides, the CDR3 is TGTGCCAGCAGCCCGGCGGGGGGGCCTACAGATACGCAGTATTTT. Protein: CASSPAGGPTDTQYF. The full variable domain, rest sourced from reference TRBV5-6 and TRBJ2-3, is DAGVTQSPTHLIKTRGQQVTLRCSPKSGHDTVSWYQQALGQGPQFIFQYYEEEERQRGNFPDRFSGHQFPNYSSELNVNALLLGDSALYLCASSPAGGPTDTQYFGPGTRLTVL.

The chain combines TRBV25-1 with TRBJ2-7, with a possible D match to TRBD2 (5 bases). CDR3 length: 12 residues. Per the germline V gene, CDR1 is MGHDK and CDR2 is SYGVNS. Trimming removed 7 bases at V and 5 bases at J, with 12 bases between. CDR3 residues: CASTNPGDEQYF. The CDR3 DNA reads as TGTGCCAGCACCAACCCCGGGGACGAGCAGTACTTC.

V gene TRBV6-6 combines with J gene TRBJ1-1; D is perhaps TRBD1 (6 bases). CDR1 is MNHNY, CDR2 SVGAGI, per germline (reference sequence). V gave up 0 bases and J gave up 0 bases, with 11 bases separating them. The CDR3 consists of 16 residues. The CDR3 spells CASSYSEGDMNTEAFF. CDR3 nucleotide sequence: TGTGCCAGCAGTTACTCGGAAGGGGACATGAACACTGAAGCTTTCTTT.

The chain links TRBV3-1 (or the pseudogene TRBV3-2) to TRBJ1-5; unclear D gene. The CDR3 is made up of 14 amino acids. V was cut by 1 base and J by 5 bases, with 9 bases left in between. CDR1 and CDR2 (germline): LGHDT, YNNKEL (reference sequence). The CDR3 reads CASSQASGDQPQHF. The CDR3 DNA is TGTGCCAGCAGCCAAGCCTCGGGCGATCAGCCCCAGCATTTT.

Points on this clone: Additional DNA sequences in this sample encode the identical CDR3. The chain uses TRBV7-3 and TRBJ1-2; 8 nucleotides match TRBD1. Trimming at V came to 4 bases and at J to 7 bases, leaving 8 bases not matched to a gene. CDR3 length equals 14 residues. Per the germline V gene, CDR1 is SGHTA and CDR2 is FQGTGA. CDR3 sequence reads: CASSSTGAGGGYTF. Here the CDR3 DNA reads TGTGCCAGCAGCTCGACAGGGGCCGGGGGTGGCTACACCTTC.

The V gene is TRBV30, the J gene TRBJ1-2; D is perhaps TRBD1 (6 bases). The germline V gene has CDR1 GTSNPN and CDR2 SVGIG (reference sequence). The germline V and J ends were trimmed by 2 bases and 6 bases, with 16 bases remaining between them. The CDR3 has 14 amino acids. This CDR3 is CAWSRTAREDGYTF. CDR3 bases: TGTGCCTGGAGTAGGACAGCCAGGGAGGATGGCTACACCTTC.

The V and J genes are TRBV7-2 and TRBJ2-3; TRBD2 matches 9 bases. Per germline, CDR1 SGHTA and CDR2 FQGNSA. The CDR3 is 16 amino acids. V lost 2 bases to trimming and J lost 2 bases; unmatched junction nucleotides: 5. CDR3 sequence: CASSLLGGGATDTQYF. CDR3 bases: TGTGCCAGCAGCTTATTGGGCGGGGGGGCCACAGATACGCAGTATTTT.

The chain combines TRBV9 with TRBJ1-1, with 9 bases fitting TRBD1. Germline values: CDR1 SGDLS, CDR2 YYNGEE. With 3 bases clipped from V and 4 bases from J, the junction kept 1 base outside the gene matches. The CDR3 runs 13 residues. As DNA, the CDR3 is TGTGCCAGCAGCGGGGGACAGGGCACTGAAGCTTTCTTT. Protein: CASSGGQGTEAFF.

V usage is TRBV25-1 and J usage is TRBJ2-2, with 9 bases lining up with TRBD1. The CDR3 runs 15 residues. The germline V gene has CDR1 MGHDK and CDR2 SYGVNS. J was trimmed by 0 bases and V by 7 bases; bases with no gene match: 3. CDR3 coding DNA: TGTGCCAGCAAAAACAGGGGGCCGAACACCGGGGAGCTGTTTTTT. Protein sequence: CASKNRGPNTGELFF. Supplemented by reference TRBV25-1 and TRBJ2-2, the full variable domain reads EADIYQTPRYLVIGTGKKITLECSQTMGHDKMYWYQQDPGMELHLIHYSYGVNSTEKGDLSSESTVSRIRTEHFPLTLESARPSHTSQYLCASKNRGPNTGELFFGEGSRLTVL.

The sample holds a few counts of this clone. The V and J genes are TRBV6-5 and TRBJ2-7; D is ambiguous. The CDR3 totals 12 residues. Germline V gives CDR1 MNHEY, CDR2 SVGAGI. The V end was cut by 8 bases, the J end by 0 bases, with 8 bases between. CDR3 region: CASGSSSYEQYF. For the CDR3, the DNA is TGTGCCAGCGGTTCAAGCTCCTACGAGCAGTACTTC.

The chain joins TRBV4-3 to TRBJ2-3, with D perhaps TRBD1 (6 bases). The CDR3 length is 16 residues. Germline V gives CDR1 LGHNA, CDR2 YSLEER. The V end lost 0 bases, the J end lost 5 bases, and 15 bases lay between the germline ends. DNA for the CDR3: TGCGCCAGCAGCCAAGACGCAGGGGATGGTGTAGATACGCAGTATTTT. Encoded protein: CASSQDAGDGVDTQYF.

This clone was seen once. The rearrangement links TRBV4-2 to TRBJ1-5; D perhaps matches TRBD1 (6 bases). The V gene lost 0 bases and the J gene lost 5 bases, with 29 bases spanning the gap. From germline, CDR1 is LGHNA and CDR2 YNFKEQ. The length of the CDR3 is 21 residues. The CDR3 spells CASSQDLGPGRGINRDQPQHF. The DNA for the CDR3 is TGTGCCAGCAGCCAAGATTTGGGGCCGGGCAGGGGTATTAATCGGGATCAGCCCCAGCATTTT.

This chain connects TRBV29-1 to TRBJ2-7; D gene unclear. The CDR3 contains 12 residues. CDR1 and CDR2 from the germline V gene are SQVTM and ANQGSEA. The V end was cut by 1 base, the J end by 4 bases, with 8 bases between. For the CDR3, the DNA is TGCAGCGTTGAAGTGGCCCCTTACGAGCAGTACTTC. Protein sequence: CSVEVAPYEQYF.

The chain links TRBV27 to TRBJ1-1, with 9 bases lining up with TRBD1. Germline V CDR1 and CDR2: MNHEY, SMNVEV (reference sequence). V dropped 5 bases and J dropped 5; count of bases not matched to a gene: 6. CDR3 size: 14 residues. CDR3 in amino acids: CASSHRGRNTEAFF. In nucleotides, the CDR3 is TGTGCCAGCAGTCACAGGGGGCGAAATACTGAAGCTTTCTTT.

V gene TRBV19 combines with J gene TRBJ2-1; a weak D match, TRBD2 (6 bases). This CDR3 region has 14 residues. With 7 bases removed from V and 13 bases from J, the gap between germline ends came to 23 bases. Germline values: CDR1 LNHDA, CDR2 SQIVND (reference sequence). The CDR3 DNA is TGTGCCAGTAAGCTAACCGGGTCGGGGGAGATACAGTTCTTC. This encodes CASKLTGSGEIQFF.

The chain carries TRBV5-1 and TRBJ2-5, with TRBD2 identical over 12 bases. Germline loops: CDR1 SGHRS, CDR2 YFSETQ. Losses at the gene ends were 3 bases for V and 3 bases for J; bases not matched to a gene: 6. This CDR3 is built from 16 residues. The CDR3 bases are TGCGCCAGCAGCTCAGGACTAGCGGGGAAAGAAGAGACCCAGTACTTC. This encodes CASSSGLAGKEETQYF.

This chain joins TRBV5-1 and TRBJ1-2; no clear D. Trimming removed 3 bases from V and 0 bases from J, with 12 bases in between. There are 15 residues in the CDR3. The V gene's germline CDR1 is SGHRS and CDR2 YFSETQ. This CDR3 reads CASSSPTGANYGYTF. The CDR3, as DNA: TGCGCCAGCAGCTCCCCAACTGGAGCTAACTATGGCTACACCTTC.

CDR3 loop: CASSWAGGTDTQYF. As DNA, the CDR3 is TGTGCCAGCAGCTGGGCGGGCGGCACAGATACGCAGTATTTT. The chain uses TRBV9 and TRBJ2-3; a weak D match, TRBD2 (5 bases). The CDR3 runs 14 residues. Germline V lookup: CDR1 SGDLS, CDR2 YYNGEE. V lost 4 bases, J lost 1 base, and 10 bases lay in between.

The chain carries TRBV6-1 and TRBJ1-5; D gene unclear. From germline, CDR1 is MNHNS and CDR2 SASEGT. The V end lost 2 bases, the J end lost 5 bases, and 10 bases lay between the germline ends. The CDR3 runs 14 residues. This CDR3 reads CASSEYHTDQPQHF. The DNA for the CDR3 is TGTGCCAGCAGTGAATATCACACCGATCAGCCCCAGCATTTT.

About this clone itself: The germline gene is not matched at one end of the junction; a read error may be the cause. The J gene is TRBJ1-3, the V gene TRBV28; 7 nucleotides agree with TRBD1. Per the germline V gene, CDR1 is MDHEN and CDR2 is SYDVKM. This CDR3 contains 17 residues. This CDR3 reads CASSLWDRFSSGNTIYF. DNA for the CDR3: TGTGCCAGCAGTCTATGGGACAGATTCTCCTCTGGAAACACCATATATTTT. The whole variable domain, remainder taken from reference TRBV28 and TRBJ1-3, is DVKVTQSSRYLVKRTGEKVFLECVQDMDHENMFWYRQDPGLGLRLIYFSYDVKMKEKGDIPEGYSVSREKKERFSLILESASTNQTSMYLCASSLWDRFSSGNTIYFGEGSWLTVV.

This chain joins TRBV6-1 and TRBJ1-2, with 8 bases fitting TRBD1. Germline V gene data show CDR1 as MNHNS and CDR2 as SASEGT. This CDR3 has 16 residues. The ends lost 2 bases at V and 4 bases at J; junction bases unmatched: 9. CDR3 in DNA: TGTGCCAGCAGTGAATCTCGGACAGGGTTGATCTATGGCTACACCTTC. Its translation is CASSESRTGLIYGYTF.

The rearrangement uses TRBV10-3 and TRBJ2-7; the D gene is possibly TRBD2 (7 bases). V was shortened by 0 bases and J by 0 bases, with 18 bases between the two germline ends. The V gene's germline CDR1 is ENHRY and CDR2 SYGVKD. CDR3 length: 18 amino acids. The DNA of the CDR3 is TGTGCCATCAGTGAGTCCTTAGGGGGGGGCTCGCTCTCCTACGAGCAGTACTTC. Translating gives CAISESLGGGSLSYEQYF.

The rearrangement joins TRBV28 to TRBJ2-3; D is unclear. Trimming took 6 bases from V and 4 from J, leaving 8 bases between them. Germline-derived CDR1 and CDR2 are MDHEN and SYDVKM. The CDR3 spans 12 residues. The CDR3 coding sequence is TGTGCCAGCAGGGGTTGGGCAGATACGCAGTATTTT. It specifies CASRGWADTQYF.